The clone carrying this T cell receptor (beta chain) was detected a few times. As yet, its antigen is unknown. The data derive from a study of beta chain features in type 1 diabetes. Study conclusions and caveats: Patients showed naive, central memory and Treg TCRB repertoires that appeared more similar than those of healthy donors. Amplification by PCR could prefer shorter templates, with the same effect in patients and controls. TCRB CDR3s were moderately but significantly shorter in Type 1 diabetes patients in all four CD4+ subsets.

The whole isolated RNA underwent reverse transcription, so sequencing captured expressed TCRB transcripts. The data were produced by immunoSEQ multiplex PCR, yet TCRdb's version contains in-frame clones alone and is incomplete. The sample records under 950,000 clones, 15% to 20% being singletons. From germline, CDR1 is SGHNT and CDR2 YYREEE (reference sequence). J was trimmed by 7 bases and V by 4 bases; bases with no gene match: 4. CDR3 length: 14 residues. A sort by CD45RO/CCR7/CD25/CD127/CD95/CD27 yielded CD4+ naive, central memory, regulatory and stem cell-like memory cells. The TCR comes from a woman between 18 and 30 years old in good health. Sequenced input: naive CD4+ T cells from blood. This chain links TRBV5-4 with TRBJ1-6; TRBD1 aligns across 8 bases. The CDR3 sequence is CASSQGAGNSPLHF. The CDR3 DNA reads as TGTGCCAGCAGCCAGGGGGCAGGGAATTCACCCCTCCACTTT.